This T cell receptor beta chain originates from a study of blood T cell repertoires in COVID-19. Turning to the study itself: Samples of COVID-19 (acute and convalescent) were obtained from the United States, Italy and Spain. PBMCs, B-cell-depleted T cells, or T cells were the source of the cDNA or gDNA that made up the material.

In the original workflow: The authors estimated nucleated cell counts from reference gene primer amplification. The repertoire was sequenced with immunoSEQ multiplex PCR; TCRdb's copy has only in-frame clones and lacks some. V, J and clone size are taken as reported in that table, and D and trimming were inferred from the DNA itself. The data show roughly 220,000 clones, roughly nine tenths seen once. In terms of age and location, participants ranged from roughly 18 to 89 years and lived in about 25 US areas. Losses at the gene ends were 5 bases for V and 2 bases for J; bases not matched to a gene: 8. This CDR3 is built from 16 residues. The V gene's germline CDR1 is SGHTA and CDR2 FQGNSA.

This receptor was taken from a woman in her twenties or thirties who had recovered from COVID-19. The V call is TRBV7-2, the J call TRBJ2-3, with 9 bases matching TRBD2. The material sequenced was PBMCs or T cells enriched from blood (not recorded which). CDR3 residues: CASSLSAGGNTDTQYF. The CDR3 coding sequence is TGTGCCAGCAGCCTGTCGGCGGGGGGGAACACAGATACGCAGTATTTT.